Listed here are 28 T cell receptor beta chains from one sample, sequenced in a study of CD4 T cells in relation to SARS-CoV-2 and coronaviruses. CD4+ T cells from unexposed donors were obtained before the COVID-19 pandemic (2011-2018). CD4+ T cells were isolated from the cells after about nine days of culture. These receptors' antigens are unknown. Profiled with immunoSEQ multiplex PCR; TCRdb holds only in-frame clones, not every one. The profile covers around 16,000 clones, with 70% to 85% appearing a single time and roughly 41% taken by the ten largest. Sequencing was done on a sample of CD4+ T cells from PBMCs, cultured in vitro. The receptors shown here come from a human donor in good health.

This clone occurred once. V is TRBV30 and J is TRBJ2-7; 9 bases are a match to TRBD1. This CDR3 comprises 15 residues. Per the germline V gene, CDR1 is GTSNPN and CDR2 is SVGIG (reference sequence). V trimming: 2 bases; J trimming: 0 bases; junction bases outside the gene matches: 5. The CDR3 bases are TGTGCCTGGAGTAACCCGGGACAGGGCTCCTACGAGCAGTACTTC. Protein sequence: CAWSNPGQGSYEQYF.

The chain recombines TRBV2 with TRBJ1-3; tentative D call: TRBD1 (6 bases). Germline CDR1 and CDR2: SNHLY and FYNNEI. V was pared by 2 bases and J by 3 bases, with 11 bases between. This CDR3 has 15 amino acids. The CDR3 loop is CASSETPRGGNTIYF. CDR3 nucleotides: TGTGCCAGCAGTGAAACCCCCAGGGGTGGAAACACCATATATTTT. Variable domain in full (rest from reference TRBV2 and TRBJ1-3): EPEVTQTPSHQVTQMGQEVILRCVPISNHLYFYWYRQILGQKVEFLVSFYNNEISEKSEIFDDQFSVERPDGSNFTLKIRSTKLEDSAMYFCASSETPRGGNTIYFGEGSWLTVV.

V is TRBV5-1 and J is TRBJ1-1; perhaps TRBD1 as D (6 bases). This CDR3 spans 16 amino acids. The V gene's germline CDR1 is SGHRS and CDR2 YFSETQ. Trimming pared 4 bases from V and 3 bases from J, leaving 19 bases between. CDR3 residues: CASSHAGTPGDTEAFF. Written as DNA, the CDR3 is TGCGCCAGCAGCCACGCCGGGACACCTGGAGACACTGAAGCTTTCTTT.

The rearrangement joins TRBV30 to TRBJ1-1; D gene unclear. The V end was cut by 0 bases, the J end by 1 base, with 9 bases between. Looked up from germline, CDR1 is GTSNPN and CDR2 is SVGIG (reference sequence). The CDR3 is 14 amino acids. CDR3 sequence reads: CAWSVGRWNTEAFF. For the CDR3, the DNA is TGTGCCTGGAGTGTAGGCCGGTGGAACACTGAAGCTTTCTTT.

The sample holds one count of this clone. The CDR3: CASSLAADYEQYF. In nucleotides, the CDR3 is TGTGCCAGCAGTCTAGCGGCCGACTACGAGCAGTACTTC. This chain connects TRBV6-5 to TRBJ2-7, with 7 bases lining up with TRBD2. V was clipped by 5 bases and J by 3 bases; unmatched bases: 4. This CDR3 contains 13 residues. Germline lookup yields CDR1 MNHEY and CDR2 SVGAGI.

The chain employs TRBV2 and TRBJ2-1; D is ambiguous. CDR1 and CDR2 (germline): SNHLY, FYNNEI. The germline V and J ends were trimmed by 2 bases and 9 bases, with 5 bases remaining between them. There are 11 residues in the CDR3. CDR3 nucleotides: TGTGCCAGCAGTGAACGGACTGAGCAGTTCTTC. Translation: CASSERTEQFF.

For the CDR3, the DNA is TGTGCCAGCAGGCCGGGACAGGGTAACTACACCTTC. Translation: CASRPGQGNYTF. This chain uses TRBV6-5 with TRBJ1-2; 9 positions agree with TRBD1. Looked up from germline, CDR1 is MNHEY and CDR2 is SVGAGI. The length of the CDR3 is 12 residues. The V and J ends lost 6 bases and 10 bases, in that order; junction bases with no gene match: 6.

This chain connects TRBV3-1 (or the pseudogene TRBV3-2) to TRBJ1-4; D remains ambiguous. The ends were cut back, 3 bases at V and 5 bases at J, with 10 bases in the middle. CDR1 and CDR2 (germline): LGHDT, YNNKEL (reference sequence). The CDR3 has 14 amino acids. CDR3 region: CASSQGLRNEKLFF. The CDR3 bases are TGTGCCAGCAGCCAGGGTCTACGAAATGAAAAACTGTTTTTT.

This clone turned up a few times. The J gene is TRBJ2-1, the V gene TRBV11-3; D is unclear. Trimming took 4 bases from V and 0 from J, leaving 4 bases between them. CDR1 and CDR2 (germline): SGHNT, YENEEA. The CDR3 is 13 amino acids. CDR3 in amino acids: CASSSGSYNEQFF. The CDR3 nucleotides are TGTGCCAGCAGCTCGGGCTCCTACAATGAGCAGTTCTTC.

V usage is TRBV24-1 and J usage is TRBJ2-1; D might be TRBD2 (5 bases). The CDR3 extends over 13 amino acids. CDR1 is KGHDR, CDR2 SFDVKD, per germline. V lost 3 bases to trimming and J lost 6 bases, with 8 bases between them. CDR3 region: CATSDLAANEQFF. The CDR3 DNA follows: TGTGCCACCAGTGATCTAGCCGCCAATGAGCAGTTCTTC.

This chain joins TRBV10-1 and TRBJ2-7, with D possibly being TRBD2 (5 bases). The germline V gene has CDR1 WNHNN and CDR2 SYGVQD (reference sequence). The CDR3 is 15 residues long. V lost 3 bases and J 1 base, leaving 13 bases between the germline ends. Here the CDR3 DNA reads TGCGCCAGCAGTGACCCGCTAGCCGGGTCCTACGAGCAGTACTTC. Translating gives CASSDPLAGSYEQYF.

The rearrangement links TRBV7-3 to TRBJ1-2, with a possible D match to TRBD1 (6 bases). V lost 2 bases, J lost 7 bases, and 14 bases lay in between. Germline CDR1 and CDR2: SGHTA and FQGTGA. The CDR3 consists of 14 residues. CDR3: CASSLSVGGRGYTF. The CDR3 nucleotides read TGTGCCAGCAGCTTATCGGTAGGGGGTCGTGGCTACACCTTC.

The rearrangement joins TRBV27 to TRBJ1-5, with unresolved D. The germline gives CDR1 MNHEY, CDR2 SMNVEV (reference sequence). Trimming pared 2 bases from V and 5 bases from J, leaving 7 bases between. CDR3 length: 13 amino acids. The CDR3 spells CASSLREDQPQHF. As DNA, the CDR3 is TGTGCCAGCAGTTTACGGGAGGATCAGCCCCAGCATTTT.

As DNA, the CDR3 is TGTGCCAGCTCATCCTTAGCGGATAGCACAGATACGCAGTATTTT. Residues: CASSSLADSTDTQYF. V is TRBV18 and J is TRBJ2-3; D might be TRBD2 (6 bases). CDR3 length: 15 residues. Germline loops: CDR1 KGHSH, CDR2 LQKENI. Trimming took off 5 bases at V and 0 bases at J, with 12 bases between the two ends.

The chain has TRBV24-1 and TRBJ2-7; D remains unclear. The CDR3 contains 11 residues. CDR1 is KGHDR and CDR2 is SFDVKD in the germline V gene. V was trimmed by 1 base and J by 4 bases, leaving 1 base between them. CDR3 sequence: CATSDFYEQYF. CDR3 DNA sequence: TGTGCCACCAGTGATTTTTACGAGCAGTACTTC.

V is TRBV2 and J is TRBJ2-7, with TRBD2 as a possible D gene (7 bases). V dropped 2 bases and J dropped 4 bases, with 15 bases sitting between them. The germline CDR1 and CDR2 sequences are SNHLY and FYNNEI. The CDR3 has 15 residues. CDR3: CASSENGGLTYEQYF. The CDR3 nucleotides read TGTGCCAGCAGTGAAAACGGGGGGCTCACTTACGAGCAGTACTTC.

The chain is built from TRBV5-1 and TRBJ2-1; D unresolved. The CDR3 runs to 13 residues. V dropped 4 bases and J dropped 10 bases, with 15 bases sitting between them. In germline, CDR1 is SGHRS, CDR2 YFSETQ. The DNA for the CDR3 is TGCGCCAGCAGCCAAACGGAGATTGGGGAGCAGTTCTTC. This translates into CASSQTEIGEQFF.

This chain connects TRBV27 to TRBJ2-1, with a weak D call TRBD2 (5 bases). CDR3 length: 12 residues. V dropped 3 bases and J dropped 6 bases, with 6 bases sitting between them. Germline V lookup: CDR1 MNHEY, CDR2 SMNVEV (reference sequence). As DNA, the CDR3 is TGTGCCAGCAGTTTGGGGAGCAATGAGCAGTTCTTC. Translated: CASSLGSNEQFF.

The chain couples TRBV4-1 to TRBJ1-4; 7 nucleotides line up with TRBD1. The CDR3 runs 15 residues. The germline V gene has CDR1 MGHRA and CDR2 YSYEKL. Unmatched junction bases numbered 11, after V lost 2 bases and J lost 11 bases. The CDR3: CASSQTGEQRGKLFF. The CDR3 bases are TGCGCCAGCAGCCAAACAGGGGAGCAAAGGGGGAAACTGTTTTTT.

The chain recombines TRBV6-1 with TRBJ2-7; D not resolved. The CDR3 sequence is 14 residues long. Germline V lookup: CDR1 MNHNS, CDR2 SASEGT. V lost 3 bases and J lost 5, with 14 bases in between. The CDR3 DNA is TGTGCCAGCAGTGACCGTTGGGCCCGGGACGAGCAGTACTTC. It codes for CASSDRWARDEQYF.

V and J are TRBV11-2 and TRBJ2-1, with D hard to call. Per germline, CDR1 SGHAT and CDR2 FQNNGV. This CDR3 comprises 16 residues. Trimming shortened V by 8 bases and J by 3 bases, and 20 bases separated the two germline ends. CDR3 DNA: TGTGCCAGCGGAAGCCTCGTCTCGGACGGCTACAATGAGCAGTTCTTC. Protein: CASGSLVSDGYNEQFF.

The rearrangement links TRBV15 to TRBJ2-1; weak D call: TRBD2 (5 bases). Germline lookup yields CDR1 LNHNV and CDR2 YYDKDF (reference sequence). With 4 bases removed from V and 3 bases from J, the gap between germline ends came to 7 bases. The CDR3 is made up of 13 amino acids. CDR3 protein: CATSIEGYNEQFF. The CDR3, as DNA: TGTGCCACCAGCATTGAGGGCTACAATGAGCAGTTCTTC.

The rearrangement links TRBV7-6 to TRBJ2-7, with 9 bases fitting TRBD1. Germline assignment: CDR1 SGHVS and CDR2 FNYEAQ. The trim removed 5 bases at V and 5 bases at J, leaving 13 bases unmatched. CDR3 length: 16 amino acids. The CDR3 nucleotides read TGTGCCAGCAGCCCACAAACCGGGACAGGGACCCACGAGCAGTACTTC. The encoded protein is CASSPQTGTGTHEQYF. Full variable domain (rest looked up from reference TRBV7-6 and TRBJ2-7): GAGVSQSPRYKVTKRGQDVALRCDPISGHVSLYWYRQALGQGPEFLTYFNYEAQQDKSGLPNDRFSAERPEGSISTLTIQRTEQRDSAMYRCASSPQTGTGTHEQYFGPGTRLTVT.

The chain employs TRBV7-3 and TRBJ2-1; D is ambiguous. From germline, CDR1 is SGHTA and CDR2 FQGTGA. V lost 2 bases to trimming and J lost 6 bases, with 8 bases between them. The CDR3 spans 13 residues. The CDR3 sequence is CASSLQPGNEQFF. The CDR3 DNA sequence: TGTGCCAGCAGCTTACAGCCAGGCAATGAGCAGTTCTTC.

The chain employs TRBV19 and TRBJ2-1; D tentatively fits TRBD1 or TRBD2 (5 bases each). V was clipped by 5 bases and J by 9 bases, with 20 bases between them. Germline V gene data show CDR1 as LNHDA and CDR2 as SQIVND (reference sequence). There are 15 residues in the CDR3. CDR3: CASSQLRGRLGEQFF. CDR3 in DNA: TGTGCCAGTAGTCAACTCCGGGGCCGCCTAGGTGAGCAGTTCTTC.

This clone has only one observation. This chain connects TRBV19 to TRBJ1-2; TRBD1 is a possible D gene (5 bases). CDR3 size: 15 residues. Trimming shortened V by 4 bases and J by 6 bases, and 18 bases separated the two germline ends. Germline loops: CDR1 LNHDA, CDR2 SQIVND (reference sequence). The CDR3 loop is CASSTPTRQGHGYTF. The CDR3 nucleotides are TGTGCCAGTAGTACCCCCACCCGGCAGGGACATGGCTACACCTTC.

This chain joins TRBV30 and TRBJ2-2; D unresolved. CDR1 is GTSNPN and CDR2 is SVGIG in the germline V gene (reference sequence). The CDR3 spans 16 residues. V dropped 0 bases and J dropped 5 bases, with 16 bases sitting between them. Here the CDR3 DNA reads TGTGCCTGGAGTGTAAGGTCCGGCTGGAGAACCGGGGAGCTGTTTTTT. Its protein is CAWSVRSGWRTGELFF. Based on the CDR3 plus reference TRBV30 and TRBJ2-2, the full variable domain is SQTIHQWPATLVQPVGSPLSLECTVEGTSNPNLYWYRQAAGRGLQLLFYSVGIGQISSEVPQNLSASRPQDRQFILSSKKLLLSDSGFYLCAWSVRSGWRTGELFFGEGSRLTVL.

This chain joins TRBV19 and TRBJ2-7, with 9 bases matching TRBD1. Germline trimming cut 6 bases from V and 2 bases from J; bases unmatched to any gene: 5. The CDR3 spans 14 residues. Germline assignment: CDR1 LNHDA and CDR2 SQIVND (reference sequence). This chain's CDR3 is CASSSGQGPYEQYF. CDR3 bases: TGTGCCAGTAGCTCCGGACAGGGGCCCTACGAGCAGTACTTC.